This is a list of T cell receptor beta chains from one sample in a study of CD8+CD57+ T cells in acquired aplastic anemia. TCRdb reprocessed the reads with MiXCR, giving one entry per CDR3 protein. The sample includes about 120,000 distinct CDR3 sequences, 55% to 70% of them seen just once. Sequencing input: sorted CD4+, CD8+, or CD8+CD57+ T cells (not recorded which) from PBMCs. The receptor source for this set is a human donor with aplastic anemia. CDR3s include the opening cysteine and the closing phenylalanine or tryptophan. Fields, in order: D gene, V gene, clone size, J gene, CDR3 protein, CDR3 DNA. The D gene is left open where the match is weak. Size is omitted from some rows. Given values are once, few, many or a class for expanded clones.

>.|TRBV20-1|.|TRBJ1-4
CGVQEEKLFF
TGCGGTGTACAAGAAGAAAAACTGTTTTTT
>.|TRBV7-9|few|TRBJ1-2
CASSSTTGALIVGYTF
TGTGCCAGCAGCTCCACCACGGGGGCCCTTATTGTTGGCTACACCTTC
>TRBD2|TRBV20-1|.|TRBJ2-7
CSASSWVAGKSSNEQYF
TGCAGTGCTTCAAGTTGGGTAGCGGGAAAGTCCTCAAACGAGCAGTACTTC
>.|TRBV7-3|.|TRBJ2-3
CASTLGGWADTQYF
TGTGCCAGCACGTTAGGGGGTTGGGCAGATACGCAGTATTTT
>TRBD2|TRBV10-3|few|TRBJ2-1
CAISGLAGGSEQFF
TGTGCCATCAGTGGACTAGCGGGAGGCAGTGAGCAGTTCTTC
>TRBD2|TRBV4-1|once|TRBJ2-7
CASSRDRTSGAEQYF
TGCGCCAGCAGCCGCGATCGGACTAGCGGGGCCGAGCAGTACTTC
>.|TRBV20-1|.|TRBJ1-6
CSARAGGETPLHF
TGCAGTGCTAGAGCTGGGGGGGAAACACCCCTCCACTTT
>.|TRBV7-6|many|TRBJ1-1
CASSLSSGDPNTEAFF
TGTGCCAGCAGCTTAAGTTCCGGGGACCCAAACACTGAAGCTTTCTTT
>.|TRBV10-3|few|TRBJ1-3
CATTGGENSGNTIYF
TGTGCCACCACCGGAGGGGAAAACTCTGGAAACACCATATATTTT
>.|TRBV4-1|.|TRBJ2-5
CASSQDGTSSNRETQYF
TGCGCCAGCAGCCAAGATGGCACTAGCAGCAATCGGGAGACCCAGTACTTC
>.|TRBV7-2|.|TRBJ2-7
CASSSDRSSYEQYF
TGTGCCAGCAGTTCAGACAGGTCCTCCTACGAGCAGTACTTC
>.|TRBV10-3|few|TRBJ2-1
CAISRDTSYNEQFF
TGTGCCATCAGCCGGGACACTTCATACAATGAGCAGTTCTTC
>.|TRBV10-3|once|TRBJ2-5
CAISESMASVIQETQYF
TGTGCCATCAGTGAGTCGATGGCTAGCGTGATCCAAGAGACCCAGTACTTC
>.|TRBV9|once|TRBJ1-5
CASSVGDISQPQHF
TGTGCCAGCAGCGTAGGAGACATTTCACAGCCCCAGCATTTT
>TRBD1|TRBV5-4|.|TRBJ1-2
CASSFDRADYGYTF
TGTGCCAGCAGCTTCGACAGGGCGGACTATGGCTACACCTTC
>TRBD1|TRBV7-6|many|TRBJ2-3
CASSLEQGVRVDTQYF
TGTGCCAGCAGCTTAGAACAGGGGGTGAGGGTAGATACGCAGTATTTT
>.|TRBV24-1|.|TRBJ2-1
CATSDPRGHGRNEQFF
TGTGCCACCAGTGATCCGCGGGGACATGGACGGAATGAGCAGTTCTTC
>TRBD2|TRBV29-1|.|TRBJ2-3
CSVSGSGTDTQYF
TGCAGCGTTAGCGGGAGCGGCACAGATACGCAGTATTTT
>.|TRBV20-1|many|TRBJ2-6
CSASLSSGANVLTF
TGCAGTGCTAGTTTGAGCTCTGGGGCCAACGTCCTGACTTTC
>.|TRBV24-1|.|TRBJ2-5
CATSGASSGTQYF
TGTGCCACCAGTGGTGCCAGTTCTGGGACCCAGTACTTC
>.|TRBV20-1|many|TRBJ2-7
CSAGDHEQYF
TGCAGTGCTGGAGATCACGAGCAGTACTTC
>TRBD1|TRBV19|.|TRBJ1-2
CASTPQQGGARGYTF
TGTGCCAGTACCCCTCAGCAAGGGGGCGCAAGGGGCTACACCTTC